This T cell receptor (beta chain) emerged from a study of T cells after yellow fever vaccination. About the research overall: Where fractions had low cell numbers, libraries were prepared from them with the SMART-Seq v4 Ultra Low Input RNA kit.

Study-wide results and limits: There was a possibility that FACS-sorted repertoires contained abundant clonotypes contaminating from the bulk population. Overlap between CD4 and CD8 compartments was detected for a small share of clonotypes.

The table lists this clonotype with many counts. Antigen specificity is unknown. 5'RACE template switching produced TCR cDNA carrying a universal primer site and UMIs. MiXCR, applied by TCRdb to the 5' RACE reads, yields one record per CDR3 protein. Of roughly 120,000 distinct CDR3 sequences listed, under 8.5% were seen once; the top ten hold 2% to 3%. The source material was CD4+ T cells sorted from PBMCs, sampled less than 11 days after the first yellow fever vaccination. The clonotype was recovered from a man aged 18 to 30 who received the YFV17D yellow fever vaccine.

The CDR3 nucleotides read TGTGCCAGCAGCTTTTCCACTCAGCCCCAGCATTTT. Protein sequence: CASSFSTQPQHF. The chain employs TRBV5-6 and TRBJ1-5; D is ambiguous. CDR1 and CDR2 from the germline V gene are SGHDT and YYEEEE. Deletions cut 2 bases from V and 6 bases from J, with 6 bases between. The CDR3 has 12 amino acids.